Below are 26 T cell receptor beta chains sequenced from a single sample in a study of beta chain features in type 1 diabetes. These TCRs' antigens remain unknown. As every portion of the isolated RNA was reverse transcribed, the sequencing read expressed TCRB transcripts. TCRdb's table, derived via immunoSEQ multiplex PCR, lists solely in-frame clones and lacks some. The table includes about 53,000 clones, around 60% detected once. Overall study results and limits: People with Type 1 diabetes carried modestly yet significantly shorter TCRB CDR3s in all four CD4+ subsets.

Sequencing used stem cell memory CD4+ T cells from blood. These receptors were collected from a woman between 25 and 40 years old with type 1 diabetes.

The chain employs TRBV10-1 and TRBJ2-5, with 8 bases that match TRBD2. The CDR3 runs 15 residues. V was pared by 4 bases and J by 0 bases, with 4 bases of the junction left unmatched. Per germline, CDR1 WNHNN and CDR2 SYGVQD (reference sequence). The DNA of the CDR3 is TGCGCCAGCAGTGGGGGACTAGGGTACCAAGAGACCCAGTACTTC. Its translation: CASSGGLGYQETQYF.

The chain links TRBV2 to TRBJ2-7, with 7 bases lining up with TRBD1. The ends lost 11 bases at V and 3 bases at J; junction bases unmatched: 4. CDR1 is SNHLY and CDR2 is FYNNEI in the germline V gene. The CDR3 spans 11 residues. The CDR3 DNA is TGTGCCGGGGGACAGTTCTACGAGCAGTACTTC. Its protein is CAGGQFYEQYF.

This chain joins TRBV19 and TRBJ2-7, with 9 bases identical to TRBD1. The CDR3 covers 14 residues. CDR1 LNHDA and CDR2 SQIVND come from the germline V gene (reference sequence). Germline trimming cut 3 bases from V and 5 bases from J; bases unmatched to any gene: 5. The DNA of the CDR3 is TGTGCCAGTAGTATGTCGGGGGACAGGGACGAGCAGTACTTC. This encodes CASSMSGDRDEQYF.

The chain is built from TRBV5-4 and TRBJ2-7, with D possibly matching TRBD2 (6 bases). CDR1 is SGHNT and CDR2 is YYREEE in the germline V gene (reference sequence). The CDR3 has 14 amino acids. V shed 3 bases and J shed 0 bases, with 10 bases lying between them. The CDR3 coding sequence is TGTGCCAGCAGCTCCCAGACTAGCTCCTACGAGCAGTACTTC. Amino acid sequence: CASSSQTSSYEQYF.

The V call is TRBV7-9, the J call TRBJ1-5; no clear D gene. The length of the CDR3 is 12 residues. Trimming stripped 5 bases from V and 4 bases from J, with 6 bases between. CDR1 and CDR2 from the germline V gene are SEHNR and FQNEAQ (reference sequence). The CDR3 sequence: CASSPDNQPQHF. CDR3 nucleotides: TGTGCCAGCAGCCCAGATAATCAGCCCCAGCATTTT.

The chain is built from TRBV4-1 and TRBJ1-3, with D perhaps TRBD1 (6 bases). V lost 0 bases and J lost 0, with 9 bases in between. The germline gives CDR1 MGHRA, CDR2 YSYEKL. The CDR3 is made up of 16 amino acids. The chain's CDR3 is CASSQEQGNSGNTIYF. The DNA for the CDR3 is TGCGCCAGCAGCCAAGAACAGGGAAACTCTGGAAACACCATATATTTT.

The chain couples TRBV5-6 to TRBJ1-5; maybe TRBD1 (6 bases). CDR1 and CDR2 from the germline V gene are SGHDT and YYEEEE. V was pared by 0 bases and J by 2 bases, with 6 bases between. The CDR3 covers 14 residues. The CDR3 sequence: CASSLEGGNQPQHF. As DNA, the CDR3 is TGTGCCAGCAGCTTGGAGGGGGGCAATCAGCCCCAGCATTTT. The variable domain in full, completed from reference TRBV5-6 and TRBJ1-5, reads DAGVTQSPTHLIKTRGQQVTLRCSPKSGHDTVSWYQQALGQGPQFIFQYYEEEERQRGNFPDRFSGHQFPNYSSELNVNALLLGDSALYLCASSLEGGNQPQHFGDGTRLSIL.

The chain links TRBV6-5 to TRBJ2-5; D is ambiguous. V was pared by 4 bases and J by 4 bases, with 10 bases between. From germline, CDR1 is MNHEY and CDR2 SVGAGI. This CDR3 has 13 amino acids. The CDR3 DNA sequence: TGTGCCAGCAGTTCCCCCGAGGCAGAGACCCAGTACTTC. Amino acids: CASSSPEAETQYF.

CDR3 region: CAWTLWGGVITEAFF. The CDR3 DNA reads as TGTGCCTGGACCCTATGGGGGGGCGTCATCACTGAAGCTTTCTTT. The chain links TRBV30 to TRBJ1-1; D is perhaps TRBD1 (6 bases). Trimming cost V 4 bases and J 4 bases, with 19 bases left between them. The V gene's germline CDR1 is GTSNPN and CDR2 SVGIG (reference sequence). The CDR3 is 15 amino acids. The variable domain in full, completed from reference TRBV30 and TRBJ1-1, reads SQTIHQWPATLVQPVGSPLSLECTVEGTSNPNLYWYRQAAGRGLQLLFYSVGIGQISSEVPQNLSASRPQDRQFILSSKKLLLSDSGFYLCAWTLWGGVITEAFFGQGTRLTVV.

The rearrangement links TRBV14 to TRBJ2-7, with 11 bases aligning to TRBD2. The germline CDR1 and CDR2 sequences are SGHDN and FVKESK. J was trimmed by 3 bases and V by 3 bases; bases with no gene match: 7. The CDR3 consists of 16 residues. CDR3 in amino acids: CASSQLGGLAGYEQYF. The CDR3 coding sequence is TGTGCCAGCAGCCAGCTCGGCGGACTAGCGGGCTACGAGCAGTACTTC.

This clone came up a few times. The chain has TRBV2 and TRBJ2-3; 11 bases match TRBD2. Trimming removed 5 bases from V and 3 bases from J; junction bases left unmatched: 7. CDR3 length equals 16 residues. The V gene's germline CDR1 is SNHLY and CDR2 FYNNEI. CDR3 sequence reads: CASSKTGLADTDTQYF. For the CDR3, the DNA is TGTGCCAGCAGTAAAACGGGACTAGCGGATACAGATACGCAGTATTTT. Complete variable domain (other parts from reference TRBV2 and TRBJ2-3): EPEVTQTPSHQVTQMGQEVILRCVPISNHLYFYWYRQILGQKVEFLVSFYNNEISEKSEIFDDQFSVERPDGSNFTLKIRSTKLEDSAMYFCASSKTGLADTDTQYFGPGTRLTVL.

This clone has just a few counts. The chain recombines TRBV7-9 with TRBJ2-1, with 7 bases lining up with TRBD2. Germline V CDR1 and CDR2: SEHNR, FQNEAQ (reference sequence). This CDR3 is 14 amino acids long. J gave up 13 bases and V 2 bases, and 11 bases lay outside the gene matches. CDR3 loop: CASSLYDPGRAQFF. CDR3 DNA sequence: TGTGCCAGCAGCTTATACGACCCTGGGAGGGCCCAGTTCTTC.

The rearrangement uses TRBV9 and TRBJ1-2, with D hard to call. Between the trimmed V and J ends, which lost 1 base and 4 bases, there was a span of 17 bases. The CDR3 is 16 residues long. The germline gives CDR1 SGDLS, CDR2 YYNGEE. For the CDR3, the DNA is TGTGCCAGCAGCGTAACCTCCTTCGGCGGTGCCTATGGCTACACCTTC. Translating gives CASSVTSFGGAYGYTF.

The chain couples TRBV28 to TRBJ1-5, with 7 bases that match TRBD1. This CDR3 comprises 18 residues. After removal of 1 base from V and 1 base from J, the junction contained 10 bases not matched to a gene. CDR1 is MDHEN and CDR2 is SYDVKM in the germline V gene. CDR3 in amino acids: CASSLFPSPTGSNQPQHF. DNA for the CDR3: TGTGCCAGCAGTTTATTCCCGAGTCCGACAGGGAGCAATCAGCCCCAGCATTTT.

V is TRBV19 and J is TRBJ1-2, with 7 nucleotides matching TRBD1. The junction had 8 bases not matched to a gene; V was cut back by 5 bases and J by 5 bases. Germline assignment: CDR1 LNHDA and CDR2 SQIVND (reference sequence). This CDR3 region has 14 residues. CDR3: CASSLPDRIYGYTF. In DNA, the CDR3 is TGTGCCAGTAGTCTACCGGACAGGATATATGGCTACACCTTC.

This clone was recorded only once. V usage is TRBV7-9 and J usage is TRBJ1-2, with 7 nucleotides matching TRBD1. CDR3 length: 15 amino acids. J lost 2 bases, V lost 1 base, and 4 bases had no gene match. Germline V CDR1 and CDR2: SEHNR, FQNEAQ (reference sequence). CDR3 nucleotide sequence: TGTGCCAGCAGCTTAGGCCGGACAGGAAACTATGGCTACACCTTC. It specifies CASSLGRTGNYGYTF.

The chain uses TRBV7-3 and TRBJ2-1; a possible D gene is TRBD2 (5 bases). V lost 5 bases and J lost 5, with 10 bases in between. Germline V gene sequence: CDR1 SGHTA, CDR2 FQGTGA. The CDR3 loop spans 13 amino acids. CDR3 nucleotides: TGTGCCAGCAGCCTGGACTGGGACAATGAGCAGTTCTTC. Protein sequence: CASSLDWDNEQFF.

This chain uses TRBV11-3 with TRBJ2-1; 8 bases line up with TRBD1. Germline V lookup: CDR1 SGHNT, CDR2 YENEEA. The CDR3 runs to 18 residues. With V trimmed by 1 base and J by 8 bases, 16 bases remained unmatched. CDR3 bases: TGTGCCAGCAGCTTAGGCGACAGGGGTAGAGATCGCCACGATGAGCAGTTCTTC. This encodes CASSLGDRGRDRHDEQFF. The whole variable domain, filled in from reference TRBV11-3 and TRBJ2-1, reads EAGVVQSPRYKIIEKKQPVAFWCNPISGHNTLYWYLQNLGQGPELLIRYENEEAVDDSQLPKDRFSAERLKGVDSTLKIQPAELGDSAVYLCASSLGDRGRDRHDEQFFGPGTRLTVL.

V is TRBV2 and J is TRBJ2-5; D might be TRBD1 (6 bases). The V gene lost 7 bases and the J gene lost 5 bases, with 17 bases spanning the gap. The CDR3 contains 14 residues. The germline V gene encodes CDR1 SNHLY and CDR2 FYNNEI. DNA for the CDR3: TGTGCCAGCACCCGCCAGGGGAACGGGGAGACCCAGTACTTC. It yields the protein CASTRQGNGETQYF. The complete variable domain, with remaining parts taken from reference TRBV2 and TRBJ2-5, reads EPEVTQTPSHQVTQMGQEVILRCVPISNHLYFYWYRQILGQKVEFLVSFYNNEISEKSEIFDDQFSVERPDGSNFTLKIRSTKLEDSAMYFCASTRQGNGETQYFGPGTRLLVL.

V is TRBV28 and J is TRBJ1-5; a weak D match, TRBD1 (6 bases). The CDR3 runs to 15 residues. The V gene's germline CDR1 is MDHEN and CDR2 SYDVKM. Trimming removed 7 bases at V and 0 bases at J, with 13 bases between. The CDR3 nucleotides are TGTGCCAGCACACAGGGCCAATATAGCAATCAGCCCCAGCATTTT. Its protein product is CASTQGQYSNQPQHF.

V and J are TRBV28 and TRBJ2-2; D unresolved. This CDR3 spans 13 amino acids. Germline assignment: CDR1 MDHEN and CDR2 SYDVKM. V lost 6 bases and J lost 6, with 11 bases in between. DNA of the CDR3: TGTGCCAGCAGGAGACCAGGCGCCGGGGAGCTGTTTTTT. It specifies CASRRPGAGELFF.

This clone showed up just a few times. The V gene is TRBV7-3, the J gene TRBJ2-2; D not certain. The V and J ends lost 5 bases and 0 bases respectively, with 7 bases between them. The CDR3 has 14 residues. CDR1 is SGHTA and CDR2 is FQGTGA in the germline V gene. The CDR3 loop reads CASSSESNTGELFF. The CDR3 region has the DNA TGTGCCAGCAGCAGCGAATCGAACACCGGGGAGCTGTTTTTT.

The chain uses TRBV28 and TRBJ2-1; 16 nucleotides line up with TRBD2. CDR3 size: 15 residues. Germline assignment: CDR1 MDHEN and CDR2 SYDVKM. Losses at the gene ends were 5 bases for V and 10 bases for J; bases not matched to a gene: 5. This chain's CDR3 is CASSPGTSGRGEQFF. CDR3 in DNA: TGTGCCAGCAGTCCCGGGACTAGCGGGAGGGGCGAGCAGTTCTTC.

The gene calls are TRBV10-1 and TRBJ2-1; 11 bases map to TRBD2. The germline CDR1 and CDR2 sequences are WNHNN and SYGVQD (reference sequence). This CDR3 is built from 17 residues. After removal of 5 bases from V and 4 bases from J, the junction contained 10 bases not matched to a gene. The CDR3 DNA reads TGCGCCAGCAGTTTAGCCCCGGGACTAGCGGAATACAATGAGCAGTTCTTC. Translating gives CASSLAPGLAEYNEQFF.

This chain uses TRBV6-1 with TRBJ1-1; 7 bases line up with TRBD1. V lost 6 bases, J lost 1 base, and 2 bases stayed unmatched. CDR1 MNHNS and CDR2 SASEGT come from the germline V gene. This CDR3 contains 13 residues. The CDR3 sequence is CASRRTGNTEAFF. The CDR3 nucleotides read TGTGCCAGCAGGAGGACAGGGAACACTGAAGCTTTCTTT.

This clone has just a few counts. The V call is TRBV4-1, the J call TRBJ2-5; 9 nucleotides match TRBD2. This CDR3 is built from 17 residues. CDR1 is MGHRA and CDR2 is YSYEKL in the germline V gene. The ends lost 0 bases at V and 6 bases at J; junction bases unmatched: 11. The CDR3 coding sequence is TGCGCCAGCAGCCAAGACGGGCGGGAGGGCCTGGGAAAGACCCAGTACTTC. Amino acids: CASSQDGREGLGKTQYF.